The source of this TCR beta chain is a study of post-analysis software for immune sequencing data. Broader study findings: TRBV5-6, TRBV5-1 and TRBV20-1 were among roughly five TRBV segments more frequent in patients than controls.

The CDR3 spans 11 residues, counting both ends. Concerning this clonotype itself: The antigen is undetermined. Likely a read error: the CDR3 ends without its conserved phenylalanine or tryptophan. The DNA is left out, because the CDR3 cannot be placed on it with certainty; the CDR3 is given as TCRdb lists it.

The TCR beta cDNA libraries contained unique molecular identifiers. In TCRdb, the PCR reads were re-called with MiXCR into one record per CDR3 protein. The sample lists a few hundred thousand distinct CDR3 sequences; 36% were seen once. The sequenced material came from blood. The rearrangement uses TRBV12-3 or TRBV12-4 and TRBJ2-1; TRBD2 was called by the table and not checked on the DNA. This TCR derives from a girl under 18 with multiple sclerosis. This CDR3 reads CASSSSERRFC.